What follows is one TCR beta chain and its context. Its matching antigen is unknown. These data come from a study of shared clonotypes between healthy human individuals. The wider study: The plates for each donor numbered three CD4 naive, three CD4 memory, two CD8 naive and one CD8 memory.

CD8 memory was a combination that joined CD45RO+ cells with CCR7-negative CD45RA+ TemRA cells. General observations from the study: Sharing across four donors was highest in naive CD4 (around 5%) and lowest in memory CD8 (roughly 0.4%).

The CDR3 extends over 16 amino acids. V lost 1 base, J lost 7 bases, and 11 bases stayed unmatched. The V gene's germline CDR1 is SGHKS and CDR2 YYEKEE (reference sequence). Assay: immunoSEQ multiplex PCR; the TCRdb copy retains only in-frame clones and omits some. The table lists about 320,000 clones, about nine tenths of them singletons. The receptor comes from a man aged 18-30 years in good health. The chain is built from TRBV5-5 and TRBJ2-7; TRBD1 agrees at 10 bases. Sequenced material: memory CD8+ T cells sorted from blood. Documented subset: CD45RO+ cells pooled with CCR7-negative TemRA cells. CDR3 bases: TGTGCCAGCAGCTTGTTGCTAGGACAGGGGGTGAGAGAGCAGTACTTC. Its translation: CASSLLLGQGVREQYF.